Listed below are T cell receptor beta chains from one sample, sequenced in a study of T cell responses to AZD1222 COVID-19 vaccine. Only in-frame clones appear in the TCRdb table, and some are missing; sequencing was by immunoSEQ multiplex PCR. The sample yields some 150,000 clones, about 92% seen once. The sample consisted of peripheral blood, taken 28 days after the second AZD1222 dose. The receptor set was obtained from an adult who received the AZD1222 COVID-19 vaccine. The CDR3 runs from the conserved cysteine through the conserved F or W. The order of the fields is V gene, J gene, CDR3 length, CDR3 protein.

v_gene: TRBV6-1; j_gene: TRBJ2-3; len: 15; CDR3aa: CASSDRTGGPDTQYF
v_gene: TRBV6-2/TRBV6-3; j_gene: TRBJ2-7; len: 16; CDR3aa: CASSGVVLRGTFEQYF
v_gene: TRBV7-9; j_gene: TRBJ2-1; len: 19; CDR3aa: CASSSGLAGATSSYNEQFF
v_gene: TRBV6-1; j_gene: TRBJ1-2; len: 10; CDR3aa: CASSEYGYTF
v_gene: TRBV12-3/TRBV12-4; j_gene: TRBJ2-7; len: 11; CDR3aa: CASSPDYEQYF
v_gene: TRBV5-1; j_gene: TRBJ1-2; len: 14; CDR3aa: CATQQGPTNYGYTF
v_gene: TRBV19; j_gene: TRBJ2-3; len: 14; CDR3aa: CASSTGQGTDTQYF
v_gene: TRBV7-2; j_gene: TRBJ1-5; len: 15; CDR3aa: CASMYGRGENQPQHF
v_gene: TRBV24-1; j_gene: TRBJ1-2; len: 14; CDR3aa: CATPDGGQGYGYTF
v_gene: TRBV15; j_gene: TRBJ2-7; len: 14; CDR3aa: CATSLRTGSYEQYF
v_gene: TRBV24-1; j_gene: TRBJ2-5; len: 14; CDR3aa: CATSLGLGVETQYF
v_gene: TRBV6-2/TRBV6-3; j_gene: TRBJ1-1; len: 13; CDR3aa: CASSLRGWTEAFF
v_gene: TRBV19; j_gene: TRBJ1-1; len: 11; CDR3aa: CASIGGLSAFF
v_gene: TRBV24-1; j_gene: TRBJ1-3; len: 15; CDR3aa: CATSDHSRSGNTIYF
v_gene: TRBV11-3; j_gene: TRBJ1-2; len: 13; CDR3aa: CASSLDRGYGYTF
v_gene: TRBV4-1; j_gene: TRBJ2-7; len: 16; CDR3aa: CASSTPTSGPAYEQYF
v_gene: TRBV7-9; j_gene: TRBJ1-5; len: 12; CDR3aa: CASSLSNQPQHF
v_gene: TRBV6-1; j_gene: TRBJ2-7; len: 15; CDR3aa: CASTPAGASSYEQYF
v_gene: TRBV21-1; j_gene: TRBJ2-3; len: 19; CDR3aa: CASSKHRGATPPSTDTQYF
v_gene: TRBV6-2/TRBV6-3; j_gene: TRBJ2-5; len: 17; CDR3aa: CASSLVGSGRARETQYF
v_gene: TRBV12-3/TRBV12-4; j_gene: TRBJ1-2; len: 13; CDR3aa: CATRTGENYGYTF
v_gene: TRBV27; j_gene: TRBJ1-6; len: 16; CDR3aa: CASSLFGGGNNSPLHF
v_gene: TRBV7-6; j_gene: TRBJ1-4; len: 13; CDR3aa: CASSETVNEKLFF
v_gene: TRBV5-4; j_gene: TRBJ2-2; len: 13; CDR3aa: CASSFDYTGELFF
v_gene: TRBV28; j_gene: TRBJ1-6; len: 14; CDR3aa: CASTLGEYNSPLHF
v_gene: TRBV2; j_gene: TRBJ2-3; len: 15; CDR3aa: CASSVGAGGTDTQYF
v_gene: TRBV7-9; j_gene: TRBJ1-3; len: 17; CDR3aa: CASSLPRDRGLGNTIYF
v_gene: TRBV28; j_gene: TRBJ1-6; len: 13; CDR3aa: CASVQGYNSPLHF
v_gene: TRBV5-4; j_gene: TRBJ2-7; len: 14; CDR3aa: CASSHPGQGIEQYF
v_gene: TRBV11-3; j_gene: TRBJ2-7; len: 15; CDR3aa: CASSLAGTASYEQYF
v_gene: TRBV19; j_gene: TRBJ1-2; len: 12; CDR3aa: CASSIQGYGYTF
v_gene: TRBV6-2/TRBV6-3; j_gene: TRBJ1-1; len: 17; CDR3aa: CASSYSGQGRRHHEAFF
v_gene: TRBV6-5; j_gene: TRBJ1-1; len: 12; CDR3aa: CASSWGGTEAFF
v_gene: TRBV27; j_gene: TRBJ2-7; len: 14; CDR3aa: CASSLSSLAGEQYF
v_gene: TRBV7-9; j_gene: TRBJ2-3; len: 13; CDR3aa: CASSGRTTDTQYF
v_gene: TRBV7-3; j_gene: TRBJ2-7; len: 14; CDR3aa: CASSSGGPSYEQYF
v_gene: TRBV27; j_gene: TRBJ2-4; len: 17; CDR3aa: CASSSPRRGLAKNIQYF
v_gene: TRBV19; j_gene: TRBJ2-3; len: 15; CDR3aa: CASSPSGLSTDTQYF
v_gene: TRBV7-9; j_gene: TRBJ1-3; len: 15; CDR3aa: CASSPKQSRGNTIYF
v_gene: TRBV6-4; j_gene: TRBJ2-1; len: 15; CDR3aa: CASSERESGHNEQFF
v_gene: TRBV5-4; j_gene: TRBJ2-5; len: 11; CDR3aa: CASSLEETQYF
v_gene: TRBV27; j_gene: TRBJ1-1; len: 13; CDR3aa: CASSLRDYLPAFF
v_gene: TRBV30; j_gene: TRBJ2-7; len: 12; CDR3aa: CAWSQQPYEQYF